Reported below is one TCR beta chain. Its antigen is unidentified. Trimming shortened V by 2 bases and J by 4 bases, and 4 bases separated the two germline ends. Germline CDR1 and CDR2: SGHDT and YYEEEE. The CDR3 is 12 amino acids. The sample comes from a study of early T cells in non-severe SARS-CoV-2 infection. Study-wide context: Sequencing input comprised bulk RNA from unsorted whole blood; chain pairing was not available. Study-level points and caveats: The study's VDJdb matching favored anti-spike CD8 responses and missed private and CD4 specificities.

Each cDNA molecule carried a unique molecular identifier. TCRdb re-called the 5' RACE reads through MiXCR, storing one row per CDR3 protein. The data contain about 92,000 distinct CDR3 sequences, 13% to 15% of them singletons. The sequence was obtained from an adult who was a healthcare worker with PCR-confirmed SARS-CoV-2 infection or an uninfected control (not recorded which). Sequencing used whole blood. The chain links TRBV5-6 to TRBJ2-1; D remains unclear. CDR3 nucleotides: TGTGCCAGCAGCTTCCGTTACAATGAGCAGTTCTTC. Its translation is CASSFRYNEQFF.